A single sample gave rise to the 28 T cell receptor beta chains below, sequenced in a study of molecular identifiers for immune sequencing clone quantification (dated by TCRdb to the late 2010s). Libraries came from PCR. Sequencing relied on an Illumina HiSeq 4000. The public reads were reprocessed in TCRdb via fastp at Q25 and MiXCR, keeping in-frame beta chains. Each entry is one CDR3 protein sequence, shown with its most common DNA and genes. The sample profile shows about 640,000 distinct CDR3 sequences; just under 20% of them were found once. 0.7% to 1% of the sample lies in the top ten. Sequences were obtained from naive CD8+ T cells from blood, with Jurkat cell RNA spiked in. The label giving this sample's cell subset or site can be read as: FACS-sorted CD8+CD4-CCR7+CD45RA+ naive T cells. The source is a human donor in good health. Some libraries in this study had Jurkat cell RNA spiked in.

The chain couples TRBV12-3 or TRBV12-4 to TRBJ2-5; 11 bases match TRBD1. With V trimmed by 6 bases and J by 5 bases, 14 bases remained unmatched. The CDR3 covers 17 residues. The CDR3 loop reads CASSFTLRTGGLETQYF. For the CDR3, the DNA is TGTGCCAGCAGCTTTACCCTCCGGACAGGGGGCTTGGAGACCCAGTACTTC.

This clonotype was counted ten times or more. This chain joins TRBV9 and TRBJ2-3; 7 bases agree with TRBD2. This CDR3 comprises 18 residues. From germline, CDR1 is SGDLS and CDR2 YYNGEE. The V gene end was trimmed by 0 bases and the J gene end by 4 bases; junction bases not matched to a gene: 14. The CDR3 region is CASSVARSGKGLPDTQYF. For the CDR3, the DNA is TGTGCCAGCAGCGTAGCTCGAAGCGGGAAGGGCCTCCCAGATACGCAGTATTTT.

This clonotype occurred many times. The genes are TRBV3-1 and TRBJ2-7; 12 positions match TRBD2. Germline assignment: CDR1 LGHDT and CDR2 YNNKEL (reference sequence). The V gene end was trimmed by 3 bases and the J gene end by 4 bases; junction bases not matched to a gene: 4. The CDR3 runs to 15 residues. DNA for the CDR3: TGTGCCAGCAGCCAGCTAGCGGGGGGGCGGTACGAGCAGTACTTC. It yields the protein CASSQLAGGRYEQYF.

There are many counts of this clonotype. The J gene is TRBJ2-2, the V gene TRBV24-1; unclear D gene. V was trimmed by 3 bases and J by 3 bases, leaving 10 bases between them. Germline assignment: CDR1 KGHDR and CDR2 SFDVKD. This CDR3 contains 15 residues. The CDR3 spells CATSDRSAHTGELFF. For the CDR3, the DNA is TGTGCCACCAGTGATAGGTCAGCCCACACCGGGGAGCTGTTTTTT.

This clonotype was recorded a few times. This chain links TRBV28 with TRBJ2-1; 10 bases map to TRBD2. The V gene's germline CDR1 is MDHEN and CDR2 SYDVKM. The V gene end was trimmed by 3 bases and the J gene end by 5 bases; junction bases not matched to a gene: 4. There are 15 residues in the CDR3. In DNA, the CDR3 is TGTGCCAGCAGTTTCGGACTAGCGGCCCACAATGAGCAGTTCTTC. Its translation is CASSFGLAAHNEQFF. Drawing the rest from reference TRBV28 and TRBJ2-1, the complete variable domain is DVKVTQSSRYLVKRTGEKVFLECVQDMDHENMFWYRQDPGLGLRLIYFSYDVKMKEKGDIPEGYSVSREKKERFSLILESASTNQTSMYLCASSFGLAAHNEQFFGPGTRLTVL.

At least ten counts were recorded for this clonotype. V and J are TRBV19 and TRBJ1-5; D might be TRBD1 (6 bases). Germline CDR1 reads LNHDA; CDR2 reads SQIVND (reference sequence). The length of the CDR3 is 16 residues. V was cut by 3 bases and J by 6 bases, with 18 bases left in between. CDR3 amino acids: CASSIVGGGEGQPQHF. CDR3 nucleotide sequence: TGTGCCAGTAGTATTGTAGGGGGGGGCGAGGGTCAGCCCCAGCATTTT. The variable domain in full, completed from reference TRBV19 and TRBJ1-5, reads DGGITQSPKYLFRKEGQNVTLSCEQNLNHDAMYWYRQDPGQGLRLIYYSQIVNDFQKGDIAEGYSVSREKKESFPLTVTSAQKNPTAFYLCASSIVGGGEGQPQHFGDGTRLSIL.

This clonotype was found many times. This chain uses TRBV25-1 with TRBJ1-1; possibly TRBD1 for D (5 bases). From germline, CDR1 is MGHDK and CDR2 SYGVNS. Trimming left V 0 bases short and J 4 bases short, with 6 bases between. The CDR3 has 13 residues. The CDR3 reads CASSEYGTTEAFF. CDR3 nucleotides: TGTGCCAGCAGTGAATATGGGACCACTGAAGCTTTCTTT.

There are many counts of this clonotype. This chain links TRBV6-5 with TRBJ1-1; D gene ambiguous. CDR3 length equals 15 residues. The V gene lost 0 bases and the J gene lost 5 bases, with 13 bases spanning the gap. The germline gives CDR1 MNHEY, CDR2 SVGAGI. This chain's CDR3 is CASSYSGSLLTEAFF. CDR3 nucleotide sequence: TGTGCCAGCAGTTACTCCGGGAGTTTACTTACTGAAGCTTTCTTT.

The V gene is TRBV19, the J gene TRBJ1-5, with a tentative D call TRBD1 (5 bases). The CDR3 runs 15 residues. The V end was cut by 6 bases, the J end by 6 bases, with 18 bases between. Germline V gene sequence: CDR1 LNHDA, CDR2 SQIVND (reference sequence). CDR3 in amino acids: CASRLNRGSFQPQHF. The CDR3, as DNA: TGTGCCAGTAGGCTAAATAGGGGCTCATTTCAGCCCCAGCATTTT.

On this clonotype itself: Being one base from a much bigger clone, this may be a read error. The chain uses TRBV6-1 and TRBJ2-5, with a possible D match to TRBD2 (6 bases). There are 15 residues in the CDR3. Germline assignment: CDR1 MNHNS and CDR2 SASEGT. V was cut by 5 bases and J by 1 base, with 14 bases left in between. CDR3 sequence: CASSRDSRLQETQYF. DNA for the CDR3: TGTGCCAGCAGTCGGGACTCCAGGCTCCAAGAGACCCAGTACTTC.

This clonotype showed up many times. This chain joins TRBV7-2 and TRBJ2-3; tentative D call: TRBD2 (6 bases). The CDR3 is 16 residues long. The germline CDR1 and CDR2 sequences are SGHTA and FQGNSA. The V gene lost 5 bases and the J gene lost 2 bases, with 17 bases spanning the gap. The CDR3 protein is CASSTRTTRFTDTQYF. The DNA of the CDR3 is TGTGCCAGCAGCACGAGGACTACCAGATTCACAGATACGCAGTATTTT.

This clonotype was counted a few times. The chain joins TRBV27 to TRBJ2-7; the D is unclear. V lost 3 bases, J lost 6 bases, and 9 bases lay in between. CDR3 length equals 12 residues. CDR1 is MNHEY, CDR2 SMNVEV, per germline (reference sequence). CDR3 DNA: TGTGCCAGCAGTTTCGGGTCGGGCGAGCAGTACTTC. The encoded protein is CASSFGSGEQYF.

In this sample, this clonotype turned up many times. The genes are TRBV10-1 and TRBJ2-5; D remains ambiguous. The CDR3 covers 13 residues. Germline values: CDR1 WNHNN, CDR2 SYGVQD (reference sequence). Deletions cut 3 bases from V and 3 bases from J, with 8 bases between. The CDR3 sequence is CASSDNQKETQYF. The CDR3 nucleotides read TGCGCCAGCAGTGATAACCAGAAAGAGACCCAGTACTTC.

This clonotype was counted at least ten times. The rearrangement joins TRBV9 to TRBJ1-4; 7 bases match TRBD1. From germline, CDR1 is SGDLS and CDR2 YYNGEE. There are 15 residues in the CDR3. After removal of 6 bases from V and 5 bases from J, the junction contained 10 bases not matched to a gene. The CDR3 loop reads CASTHGGQLNEKLFF. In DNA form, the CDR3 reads TGTGCCAGCACCCATGGGGGACAGCTGAATGAAAAACTGTTTTTT.

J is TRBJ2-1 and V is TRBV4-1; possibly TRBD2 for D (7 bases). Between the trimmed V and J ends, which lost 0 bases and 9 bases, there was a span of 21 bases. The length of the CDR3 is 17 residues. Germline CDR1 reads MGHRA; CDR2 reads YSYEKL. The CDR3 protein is CASSQDPARGLTAEQFF. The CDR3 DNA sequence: TGCGCCAGCAGCCAAGATCCGGCCAGGGGACTAACTGCTGAGCAGTTCTTC.

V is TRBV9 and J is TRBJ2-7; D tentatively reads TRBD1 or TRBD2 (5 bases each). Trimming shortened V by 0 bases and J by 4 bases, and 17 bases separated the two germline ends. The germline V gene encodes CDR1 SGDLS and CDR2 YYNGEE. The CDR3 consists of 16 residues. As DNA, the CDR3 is TGTGCCAGCAGCGTAGGTGCAGGGACCGGCCAGTACGAGCAGTACTTC. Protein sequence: CASSVGAGTGQYEQYF.

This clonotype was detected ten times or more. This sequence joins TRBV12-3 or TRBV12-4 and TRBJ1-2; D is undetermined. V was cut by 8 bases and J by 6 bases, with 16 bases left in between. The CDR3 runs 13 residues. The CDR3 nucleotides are TGTGCCAGCTGTATTACCGCGTGGGATGGCTACACCTTC. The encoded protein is CASCITAWDGYTF.

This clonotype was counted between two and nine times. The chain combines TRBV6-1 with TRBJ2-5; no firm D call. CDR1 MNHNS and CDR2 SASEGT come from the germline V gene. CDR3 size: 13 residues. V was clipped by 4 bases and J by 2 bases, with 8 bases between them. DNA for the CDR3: TGTGCCAGCAGTGTAGTGGGGCAAGAGACCCAGTACTTC. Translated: CASSVVGQETQYF.

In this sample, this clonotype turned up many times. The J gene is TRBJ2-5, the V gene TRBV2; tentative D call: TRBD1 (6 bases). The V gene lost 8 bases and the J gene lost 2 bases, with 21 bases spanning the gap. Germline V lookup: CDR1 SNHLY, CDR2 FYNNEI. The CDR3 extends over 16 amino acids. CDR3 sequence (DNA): TGTGCCAGCTTCCGTAGTCCTGGACAGACTCAAGAGACCCAGTACTTC. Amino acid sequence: CASFRSPGQTQETQYF.

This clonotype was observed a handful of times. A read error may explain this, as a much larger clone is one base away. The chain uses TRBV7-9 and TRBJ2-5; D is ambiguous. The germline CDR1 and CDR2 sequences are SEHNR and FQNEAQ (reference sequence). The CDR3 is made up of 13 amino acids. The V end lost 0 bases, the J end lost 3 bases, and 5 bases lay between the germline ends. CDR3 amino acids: CASSLAVEETQYF. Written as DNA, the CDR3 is TGTGCCAGCAGCTTAGCAGTGGAAGAGACCCAGTACTTC.

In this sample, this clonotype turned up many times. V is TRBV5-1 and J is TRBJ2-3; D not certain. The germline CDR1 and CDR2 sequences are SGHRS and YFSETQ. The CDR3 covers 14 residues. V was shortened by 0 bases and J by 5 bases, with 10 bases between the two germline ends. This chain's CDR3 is CASSLADTRDTQYF. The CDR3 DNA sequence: TGCGCCAGCAGCTTGGCAGATACGAGAGATACGCAGTATTTT.

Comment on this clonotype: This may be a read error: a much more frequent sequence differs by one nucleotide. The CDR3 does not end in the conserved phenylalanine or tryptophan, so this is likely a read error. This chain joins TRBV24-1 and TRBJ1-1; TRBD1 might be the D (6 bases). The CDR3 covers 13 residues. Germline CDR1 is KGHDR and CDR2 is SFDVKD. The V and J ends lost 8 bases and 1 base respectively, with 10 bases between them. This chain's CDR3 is CATKDSQNTEAFC. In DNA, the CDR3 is TGTGCCACCAAGGACAGCCAGAACACTGAAGCTTTCTGT.

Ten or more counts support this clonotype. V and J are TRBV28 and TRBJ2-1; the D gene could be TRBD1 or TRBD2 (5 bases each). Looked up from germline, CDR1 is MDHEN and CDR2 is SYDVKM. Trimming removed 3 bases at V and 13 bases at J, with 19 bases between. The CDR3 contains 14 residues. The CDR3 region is CASSFNLGPLRQFF. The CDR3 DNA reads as TGTGCCAGCAGTTTTAATTTGGGACCCCTCCGCCAGTTCTTC.

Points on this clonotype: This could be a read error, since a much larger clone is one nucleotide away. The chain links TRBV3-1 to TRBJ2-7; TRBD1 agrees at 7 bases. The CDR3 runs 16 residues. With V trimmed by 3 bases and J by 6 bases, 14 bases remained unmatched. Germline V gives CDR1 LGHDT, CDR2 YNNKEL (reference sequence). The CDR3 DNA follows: TGTGCCAGCAGCCACACCGGGACAGAAAAGTACTGCGAGCAGTACTTC. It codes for CASSHTGTEKYCEQYF.

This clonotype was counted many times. Here the CDR3 reads CASSLHSGSIYEQYF. CDR3 coding DNA: TGTGCCAGCAGTTTACATAGCGGGAGTATCTACGAGCAGTACTTC. The chain employs TRBV27 and TRBJ2-7, with 9 positions matching TRBD2. The CDR3 is made up of 15 amino acids. Per the germline V gene, CDR1 is MNHEY and CDR2 is SMNVEV (reference sequence). J was trimmed by 3 bases and V by 2 bases; bases with no gene match: 5.

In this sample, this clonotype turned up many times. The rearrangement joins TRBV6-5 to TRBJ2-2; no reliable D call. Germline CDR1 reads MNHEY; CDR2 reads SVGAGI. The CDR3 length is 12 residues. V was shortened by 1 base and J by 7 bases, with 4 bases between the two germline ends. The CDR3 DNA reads TGTGCCAGCAGTTACTTTGACGGGGAGCTGTTTTTT. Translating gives CASSYFDGELFF.

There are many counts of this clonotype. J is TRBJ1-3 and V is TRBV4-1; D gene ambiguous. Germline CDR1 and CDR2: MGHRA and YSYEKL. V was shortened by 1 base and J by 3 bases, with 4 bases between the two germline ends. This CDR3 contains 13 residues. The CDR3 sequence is CASSQVGGNTIYF. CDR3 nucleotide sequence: TGCGCCAGCAGCCAAGTCGGTGGAAACACCATATATTTT.

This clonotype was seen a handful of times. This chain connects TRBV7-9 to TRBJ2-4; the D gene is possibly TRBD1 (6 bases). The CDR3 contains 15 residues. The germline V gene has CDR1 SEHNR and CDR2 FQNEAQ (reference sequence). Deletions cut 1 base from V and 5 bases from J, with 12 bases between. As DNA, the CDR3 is TGTGCCAGCAGCTTAGTGCAGGGGCTCCAAAACATTCAGTACTTC. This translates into CASSLVQGLQNIQYF.